This is a list of T cell receptor beta chains from one sample in a study of shared clonotypes between healthy human individuals. Here immunoSEQ multiplex PCR was the method, and the copy in TCRdb shows in-frame clones only, minus some. The data hold about 2.1 million clones, with 93% observed a single time. Sequencing used naive CD8+ T cells from PBMCs. These TCRs come from a man aged 18-30 years in good health. Some clones in this sample may be carry-over from other donors' samples. Each CDR3 is given with its conserved first and last residue. The order of the fields is CDR3 protein, CDR3 DNA, clone size, V gene, D gene, J gene. The D gene is left open where the match is weak. Clone size is given for some rows only: seen once, a few or many times, or a class if the clone is expanded.

CASVRSFDEQFF,TGTGCCAGCGTTCGGTCTTTTGATGAGCAGTTCTTC,-,TRBV7-9,-,TRBJ2-1
CASSQAGYQETQYF,TGTGCCAGCAGCCAAGCGGGTTACCAAGAGACCCAGTACTTC,-,TRBV7-2,-,TRBJ2-5
CASRQTYNSPLHF,TGTGCCAGCAGACAGACCTATAATTCACCCCTCCACTTT,-,TRBV27,-,TRBJ1-6
CASSSPDSRLGETQYF,TGCGCCAGCAGCAGCCCGGATTCGCGGCTGGGGGAGACCCAGTACTTC,-,TRBV5-1,-,TRBJ2-5
CASSPRISGSGTDTQYF,TGTGCCAGCAGCCCTAGGATAAGCGGGAGCGGCACAGATACGCAGTATTTT,-,TRBV11-2,TRBD2,TRBJ2-3
CASSGPGTTLNYGYTF,TGTGCCAGCAGCGGCCCCGGGACAACCCTTAACTATGGCTACACCTTC,-,TRBV9,-,TRBJ1-2
CASSSGTSTNYGYTF,TGTGCCAGCAGTTCCGGGACAAGTACTAACTATGGCTACACCTTC,-,TRBV27,-,TRBJ1-2
CASSLREIPIEQYF,TGTGCCAGCAGTTTGAGGGAGATCCCCATCGAGCAGTACTTC,-,TRBV27,-,TRBJ2-7
CASSLVRYPHEQYF,TGTGCCAGCAGCTTAGTCAGGTATCCCCACGAGCAGTACTTC,-,TRBV7-2,-,TRBJ2-7
CASSRSGLADEQYF,TGTGCCAGCAGCCGATCGGGACTAGCGGACGAGCAGTACTTC,-,TRBV7-9,TRBD2,TRBJ2-7
CASSIWREEAFF,TGTGCCAGTAGTATTTGGAGGGAAGAAGCTTTCTTT,-,TRBV19,-,TRBJ1-1
CASSESRAGGDTQYF,TGCGCCAGCAGTGAGTCGAGGGCCGGGGGAGATACGCAGTATTTT,-,TRBV10-1,-,TRBJ2-3
CASSLSTETYEQYF,TGTGCCAGCAGTTTATCAACAGAAACCTACGAGCAGTACTTC,-,TRBV28,-,TRBJ2-7
CASSWKGSYNEQFF,TGCGCCAGCAGCTGGAAAGGGAGTTACAATGAGCAGTTCTTC,-,TRBV5-1,-,TRBJ2-1
CASSPRGGEQFF,TGTGCCAGCAGTCCGAGGGGCGGTGAGCAGTTCTTC,-,TRBV27,-,TRBJ2-1
CASSSGDPYGYTF,TGCGCCAGCAGTTCCGGGGATCCCTATGGCTACACCTTC,-,TRBV5-1,-,TRBJ1-2
CASSLGQGGPFYEQYF,TGTGCCAGCAGCTTGGGACAGGGAGGCCCCTTTTACGAGCAGTACTTC,-,TRBV5-6,-,TRBJ2-7
CASSWGIGLAAYEQYF,TGTGCCAGCAGTTGGGGGATAGGACTAGCGGCTTACGAGCAGTACTTC,-,TRBV28,TRBD2,TRBJ2-7
CASSLTPGGRADEQFF,TGTGCCAGCAGCTTGACCCCTGGCGGGAGGGCCGATGAGCAGTTCTTC,-,TRBV7-3,TRBD2,TRBJ2-1
CASSLSGGSSGSSQQYF,TGTGCCAGCAGCTTATCCGGAGGGAGCAGCGGGAGTAGTCAGCAGTACTTC,-,TRBV13,TRBD2,TRBJ2-7
CASSRVDRVYEQYF,TGTGCCAGCAGCAGAGTCGACAGGGTCTACGAGCAGTACTTC,-,TRBV6-5,TRBD1,TRBJ2-7
CASSLAGLGTEAFF,TGCGCCAGCAGCTTGGCGGGGTTGGGCACTGAAGCTTTCTTT,once,TRBV5-1,-,TRBJ1-1
CAWSVVGRETQYF,TGTGCCTGGAGTGTAGTAGGTCGGGAGACCCAGTACTTC,-,TRBV30,-,TRBJ2-5
CASSVTGIYEQYF,TGTGCCAGCAGCGTAACGGGGATCTACGAGCAGTACTTC,-,TRBV14,-,TRBJ2-7
CASSLDHGLAGALEQFF,TGTGCCAGCAGCTTGGACCATGGGCTAGCGGGAGCACTTGAGCAGTTCTTC,-,TRBV7-9,TRBD2,TRBJ2-1
CASSYTGVTYEQYF,TGTGCCAGCTCGTATACAGGGGTTACCTACGAGCAGTACTTC,-,TRBV18,TRBD1,TRBJ2-7
CASSIRTEYEQYF,TGTGCCAGTAGTATACGGACCGAGTACGAGCAGTACTTC,-,TRBV19,-,TRBJ2-7
CASSLGVRYTEAFF,TGTGCCAGCAGCTTGGGAGTGAGATACACTGAAGCTTTCTTT,-,TRBV5-8,-,TRBJ1-1
CASSPPGGPWLYTF,TGTGCCAGCTCACCGCCGGGGGGACCCTGGCTCTACACCTTC,-,TRBV18,-,TRBJ1-2
CASSEAMVRGIEKLFF,TGTGCCAGCAGTGAAGCTATGGTCAGGGGTATTGAAAAACTGTTTTTT,-,TRBV2,-,TRBJ1-4
CASSLGLLRVIGEEETQYF,TGTGCCAGCAGCTTAGGACTGTTAAGGGTGATTGGAGAGGAAGAGACCCAGTACTTC,-,TRBV7-6,-,TRBJ2-5
CASGRAKNNSPLHF,TGTGCCAGCGGGAGGGCTAAGAATAATTCACCCCTCCACTTT,-,TRBV6-5,-,TRBJ1-6
CASSIIAGVQDTQYF,TGTGCCAGCAGTATTATAGCGGGAGTCCAAGATACGCAGTATTTT,-,TRBV28,TRBD2,TRBJ2-3
CASSTTGSSYEQYF,TGTGCCAGCTCTACAACAGGTAGCTCCTACGAGCAGTACTTC,-,TRBV27,-,TRBJ2-7
CASSFGTGLDEQYF,TGTGCCAGCAGTTTCGGGACAGGGCTCGACGAGCAGTACTTC,-,TRBV28,TRBD1,TRBJ2-7
CASSQDREWDRGTQPQHF,TGCGCCAGCAGCCAAGATCGTGAGTGGGACAGGGGCACCCAGCCCCAGCATTTT,-,TRBV4-3,TRBD1,TRBJ1-5
CARSAPAGLGETQYF,TGTGCCAGAAGCGCCCCCGCGGGGTTGGGAGAGACCCAGTACTTC,-,TRBV5-3,-,TRBJ2-5
CASSSLGEFYEQYF,TGTGCCAGCAGCTCATTAGGGGAGTTCTACGAGCAGTACTTC,-,TRBV11-2,-,TRBJ2-7
CASSYRTNTEAFF,TGTGCCAGCAGTTACCGCACCAACACTGAAGCTTTCTTT,-,TRBV6-5,-,TRBJ1-1
CASSLGRGGGYGYTF,TGTGCCAGCAGTTTGGGTAGAGGTGGGGGCTATGGCTACACCTTC,-,TRBV28,-,TRBJ1-2
CSVKGQGSNYGYTF,TGCAGCGTCAAAGGACAGGGGAGTAACTATGGCTACACCTTC,-,TRBV29-1,TRBD1,TRBJ1-2
CASSRGGGNEKLFF,TGTGCCAGCAGCCGTGGGGGCGGAAATGAAAAACTGTTTTTT,once,TRBV6-6,-,TRBJ1-4
CARSFTGQANTGELFF,TGTGCCAGAAGCTTTACGGGACAGGCAAACACCGGGGAGCTGTTTTTT,-,TRBV5-3,TRBD1,TRBJ2-2
CASSETGTLLNEQFF,TGCGCCAGCAGCGAGACCGGGACACTCCTCAATGAGCAGTTCTTC,-,TRBV10-1,-,TRBJ2-1
CASSLPWEIAGESEQYF,TGCGCCAGCAGCTTACCGTGGGAGATAGCGGGAGAAAGCGAGCAGTACTTC,-,TRBV5-1,TRBD2,TRBJ2-7
CASSYAGGSTGELFF,TGTGCCAGCAGTTATGCGGGAGGGAGTACCGGGGAGCTGTTTTTT,once,TRBV6-5,TRBD2,TRBJ2-2
CASSFMSGETQYF,TGTGCCAGCAGTTTCATGTCAGGGGAGACCCAGTACTTC,-,TRBV27,-,TRBJ2-5
CASSLDRMGGREYGYTF,TGTGCCAGCAGCTTAGATCGGATGGGGGGGCGTGAATATGGCTACACCTTC,-,TRBV11-2,-,TRBJ1-2
CASSQSRLAGVDTGELFF,TGTGCCAGCAGCCAAAGTCGACTAGCGGGAGTGGACACCGGGGAGCTGTTTTTT,-,TRBV2,TRBD2,TRBJ2-2